The sequence of this TCR beta chain was determined in a study of T cells after yellow fever vaccination. This clonotype was counted many times. Its target is not known. TCRdb processed the 5' RACE reads anew with MiXCR; each CDR3 protein has one entry. The sample contains hundreds of thousands of distinct CDR3 sequences, 6.2% of which appear only once. Study-level results: Subsequent booster samples again held most clones from primary vaccination (just under 98% CD4, roughly 88% CD8). Clonotypes found in both CD4 and CD8 compartments made up a small share.

This receptor was taken from a man under 40 who received the YFV17D yellow fever vaccine. This sample comprised PBMCs, obtained 5 days after the yellow fever booster vaccination.

In DNA, the CDR3 is TGTGCCAGCAGCTTAGGGGGGATTAGGACCGATACGCAGTATTTT. Translating gives CASSLGGIRTDTQYF. V gene TRBV7-2 combines with J gene TRBJ2-3, with D tentatively TRBD1 or TRBD2 (5 bases each). With 1 base removed from V and 6 bases from J, the gap between germline ends came to 14 bases. The CDR3 loop spans 15 amino acids. Germline V gene sequence: CDR1 SGHTA, CDR2 FQGNSA.